Listed below are T cell receptor beta chains from one sample, sequenced in a study of blood T cells in healthy people across ages. From the 5' RACE reads, TCRdb called clonotypes with MiXCR, one entry per CDR3 protein. The sample lists roughly 410,000 distinct CDR3 sequences, over 45% occurring once. Sequenced input: blood. These TCRs come from a man aged 60 to 69 in good health. CDR3s include the opening cysteine and the closing phenylalanine or tryptophan.

cdr3_length	v_call	cdr3_aa
14	TRBV3-1	CASSQGPARETQYF
14	TRBV29-1	CSANQGGTSGGYTF
14	TRBV7-9	CASSGGQVGGEQYF
16	TRBV2	CASTFGKAGGQETQYF
14	TRBV6-5	CASSTGAHNQPQHF
17	TRBV6-7	CASSPGTSGGTQETQYF
14	TRBV21-1	CASSKEQGVETQYF
14	TRBV6-5	CASTRGGAGYGYTF
13	TRBV11-2	CASSNNRECGYTF
15	TRBV2	CASSDPSGGANEQYF
14	TRBV5-1	CASSTGDTSYEQYF
12	TRBV20-1	CSAVYSNQPQHF
14	TRBV20-1	CSASAGAGTDTQYF
13	TRBV11-2	CASSLNQLDEQFF
12	TRBV29-1	CSVAGWTGEQFF
12	TRBV29-1	CSVADITYEQYF
17	TRBV5-6	CASSWDRGLTGANVLTF
12	TRBV11-2	CASSLDRDEQYF
15	TRBV5-1	CASSLTLGTVEKLFF
13	TRBV29-1	CSVGRTGNYGYTF
14	TRBV28	CASRIASSYNEQFF
15	TRBV20-1	CSAHGTSGGGLTQYF
10	TRBV18	CASPPHEQYF
17	TRBV9	CASSVGHQSSGANVLTF
15	TRBV10-3	CAIRDRVLRPDTQYF
16	TRBV7-8	CASSPRDIGLYNEQFF
14	TRBV5-1	CASSPLTNTGELFF
14	TRBV6-4	CAPSGAPSTDTQYF
14	TRBV20-1	CSASRGTASYEQYF
15	TRBV7-7	CASSLGPGGESEQYF
15	TRBV12-3/TRBV12-4	CASSLPAVGGQPQHF
15	TRBV6-2/TRBV6-3	CASRQSRGLSYEQYF
14	TRBV4-3	CASSQASSSYEQYF
17	TRBV29-1	CSVAYLASGGGGDEQFF
14	TRBV7-3	CAVPSGGHEYEQYF
13	TRBV5-5	CASSPSAGGEQYF
15	TRBV20-1	CSAREQRGLTDTQYF
17	TRBV21-1	CASSKSLAAKGADTQYF
15	TRBV27	CASGRMAGGSYEQYF
15	TRBV6-5	CASSRTSLGTDTQYF
21	TRBV28	CASTTSGLAEKKGQSTDTQYF
16	TRBV5-1	CASSLGSGSGANVLTF
15	TRBV29-1	CSVQPSRGQGDTQYF
12	TRBV9	CASSPYGGEQFF
16	TRBV7-2	CASSSGLLGRGETQYF
14	TRBV7-9	CASSRLAGGREQYF
17	TRBV7-6	CASSLEKIAGGLETQYF
15	TRBV9	CASSYTGTSGDTQYF
16	TRBV7-9	CASSLSDRGNTAGQYF
16	TRBV27	CASSLVASGGLDEQFF
13	TRBV29-1	CSVGQGDLYGYTF
16	TRBV12-3/TRBV12-4	CASSLVTGSGGSPLHF
15	TRBV2	CATQDRGLSNEKLFF
14	TRBV30	CAWHRGYDTGELFF
13	TRBV30	CAWTSGLTGELFF
14	TRBV12-3/TRBV12-4	CASSFGRMNTEAFF
13	TRBV15	CATSRDQSYEQYF